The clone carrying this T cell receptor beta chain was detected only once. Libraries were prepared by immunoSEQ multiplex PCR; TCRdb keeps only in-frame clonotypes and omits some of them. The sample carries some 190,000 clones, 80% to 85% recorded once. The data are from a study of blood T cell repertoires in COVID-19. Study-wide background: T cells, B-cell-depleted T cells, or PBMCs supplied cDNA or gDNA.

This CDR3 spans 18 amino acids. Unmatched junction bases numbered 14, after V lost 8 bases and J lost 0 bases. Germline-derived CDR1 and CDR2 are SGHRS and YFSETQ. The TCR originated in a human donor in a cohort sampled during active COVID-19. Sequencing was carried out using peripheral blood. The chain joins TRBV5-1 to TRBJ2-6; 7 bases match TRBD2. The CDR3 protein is CASSQSGDGYSGANVLTF. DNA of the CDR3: TGCGCCAGTAGTCAAAGCGGGGACGGTTACTCTGGGGCCAACGTCCTGACTTTC. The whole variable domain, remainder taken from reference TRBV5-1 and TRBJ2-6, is KAGVTQTPRYLIKTRGQQVTLSCSPISGHRSVSWYQQTPGQGLQFLFEYFSETQRNKGNFPGRFSGRQFSNSRSEMNVSTLELGDSALYLCASSQSGDGYSGANVLTFGAGSRLTVL.